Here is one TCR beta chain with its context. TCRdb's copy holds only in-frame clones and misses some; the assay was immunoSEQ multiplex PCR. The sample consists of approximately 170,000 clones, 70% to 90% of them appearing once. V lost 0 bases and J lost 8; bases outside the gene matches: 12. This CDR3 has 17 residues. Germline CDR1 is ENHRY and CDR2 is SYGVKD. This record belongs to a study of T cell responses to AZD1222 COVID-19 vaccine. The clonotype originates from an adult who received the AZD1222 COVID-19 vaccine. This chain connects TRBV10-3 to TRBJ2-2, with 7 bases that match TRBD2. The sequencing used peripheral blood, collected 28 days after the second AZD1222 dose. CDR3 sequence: CAISESRREAFGGELFF. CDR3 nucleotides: TGTGCCATCAGTGAGTCCCGACGGGAGGCCTTCGGTGGGGAGCTGTTTTTT.